This T cell receptor (beta chain) was documented in a study of T cell changes during pregnancy in multiple sclerosis. V lost 6 bases, J lost 1 base, and 6 bases stayed unmatched. This CDR3 has 15 residues. Germline CDR1 MNHEY, CDR2 SMNVEV (reference sequence). The repertoire was sequenced with immunoSEQ multiplex PCR; TCRdb's copy has only in-frame clones and lacks some. The repertoire holds 70,000 to 75,000 clones, with approximately 92% as singletons. The sequencing used peripheral blood, collected before pregnancy. The receptor comes from a female donor with multiple sclerosis, enrolled in a pregnancy study. The chain combines TRBV27 with TRBJ1-1, with TRBD1 matching over 9 bases. Written as DNA, the CDR3 is TGTGCCAGCAGACTTATGACAGGGGGGAACACTGAAGCTTTCTTT. Encoded protein: CASRLMTGGNTEAFF.